A selection of T cell receptor beta chains follows, all from one sample in a study of blood T cell repertoires in COVID-19. Some clones are missing from TCRdb's copy, which holds only in-frame ones; the method was immunoSEQ multiplex PCR. The sample lists 200,000 to 250,000 clones; roughly 85% were seen once. Sequenced input: PBMCs or T cells enriched from blood (not recorded which). Receptors were obtained from a woman between 35 and 50 years old who had been exposed to COVID-19. CDR3s include the opening cysteine and the closing phenylalanine or tryptophan. Each record gives: clone size, D gene, V gene, J gene, CDR3 length, CDR3 protein, CDR3 DNA. A D gene is named only where the DNA matches it firmly. Some rows have no size entry. The others give once, few or many, or a class for an expanded clone.

.	.	TRBV27	TRBJ1-2	14	CASSPQGKGYGYTF	TGTGCCAGCAGTCCGCAGGGGAAGGGCTATGGCTACACCTTC
.	.	TRBV12-5	TRBJ1-1	11	CASAQDTEAFF	TGTGCTAGTGCCCAGGACACTGAAGCTTTCTTT
.	.	TRBV14	TRBJ1-1	14	CASSFNQGNTEAFF	TGTGCCAGCAGTTTCAATCAGGGGAACACTGAAGCTTTCTTT
.	.	TRBV3-1/TRBV3-2	TRBJ2-1	14	CASSQEGGANEQFF	TGTGCCAGCAGCCAAGAGGGGGGGGCGAATGAGCAGTTCTTC
.	.	TRBV6-5	TRBJ2-5	13	CASSYLEQGTQYF	TGTGCCAGCAGTTACCTTGAACAGGGCACCCAGTACTTC
once	TRBD2	TRBV19	TRBJ2-3	19	CASSIEASGGLSSTDTQYF	TGTGCCAGTAGTATAGAGGCTAGCGGGGGTTTGTCTAGCACAGATACGCAGTATTTT
.	.	TRBV11-1	TRBJ1-1	16	CASSLAGGGPRREAFF	TGTGCCAGCAGCTTAGCAGGGGGTGGACCTCGGAGGGAAGCTTTCTTT
.	.	TRBV12-5	TRBJ1-1	13	CASGWPGNTEAFF	TGTGCTAGTGGTTGGCCGGGGAACACTGAAGCTTTCTTT
.	.	TRBV7-9	TRBJ1-2	10	CASSFPFYTF	TGTGCCAGCAGCTTCCCATTCTACACCTTC
.	TRBD2	TRBV9	TRBJ2-3	15	CASTSAGVAINTQYF	TGTGCCAGCACCTCGGCGGGGGTTGCGATAAATACGCAGTATTTT
.	.	TRBV19	TRBJ1-4	14	CASSMLQGREKLFF	TGTGCCAGTAGTATGTTACAGGGCCGCGAAAAACTGTTTTTT
.	.	TRBV28	TRBJ2-1	15	CASSPPGGSLNEQFF	TGTGCCAGCAGTCCCCCGGGGGGCTCTCTCAATGAGCAGTTCTTC
.	.	TRBV4-1	TRBJ2-7	15	CASSPQTGRPYEQYF	TGCGCCAGCAGCCCCCAGACGGGGAGACCCTACGAGCAGTACTTC
.	.	TRBV7-3	TRBJ1-5	17	CASSTYPGYSSNQPQHF	TGTGCCAGCAGCACCTATCCCGGGTATTCAAGCAATCAGCCCCAGCATTTT
.	.	TRBV6-5	TRBJ2-1	14	CASTAPSSAREQFF	TGTGCCAGCACCGCGCCTAGTTCAGCTCGGGAGCAGTTCTTC
.	TRBD2	TRBV5-1	TRBJ2-5	16	CASSLGSGGAQETQYF	TGCGCCAGCAGCTTGGGTAGCGGGGGGGCCCAGGAGACCCAGTACTTC
.	TRBD1	TRBV18	TRBJ1-6	15	CASSPSQGAESPLHF	TGTGCCAGCTCACCATCACAGGGGGCAGAATCACCCCTCCACTTT
.	TRBD1	TRBV6-5	TRBJ1-3	15	CASSSRQGLGNTIYF	TGTGCCAGCAGTTCAAGACAGGGCCTTGGAAACACCATATATTTT
.	.	TRBV14	TRBJ2-1	17	CASSASRTASSYNEQFF	TGTGCCAGCAGCGCTAGCCGGACGGCGAGCTCCTACAATGAGCAGTTCTTC
.	.	TRBV5-1	TRBJ1-3	17	CASSLKMAGVAGNTIYF	TGCGCCAGCAGCTTGAAGATGGCAGGGGTTGCTGGAAACACCATATATTTT
.	TRBD2	TRBV7-2	TRBJ2-2	14	CASSLSSGGGELFF	TGTGCCAGCAGCTTATCTAGCGGGGGCGGGGAGCTGTTTTTT
.	.	TRBV2	TRBJ1-2	13	CASSEGKRGSYTF	TGTGCCAGCAGTGAAGGAAAGAGGGGGAGCTACACCTTC
.	TRBD1	TRBV11-3	TRBJ1-2	14	CASSLDRVGNGYTF	TGTGCCAGCAGCTTGGACAGGGTGGGGAATGGCTACACCTTC
few	TRBD2	TRBV5-5	TRBJ2-1	17	CASSLVGTSGGRNEQFF	TGTGCCAGCAGCTTGGTCGGGACTAGCGGGGGGCGAAATGAGCAGTTCTTC
.	TRBD1	TRBV18	TRBJ1-2	14	CASSQGQGSLGYTF	TGTGCCAGCTCACAGGGACAGGGTTCGCTCGGCTACACCTTC
.	TRBD1	TRBV6-5	TRBJ1-2	14	CASAIDRVPLGYTF	TGTGCCAGCGCGATAGACAGGGTTCCCCTAGGGTACACCTTC
.	TRBD1	TRBV19	TRBJ1-2	17	CASSIDRDRGRIYGYTF	TGTGCCAGTAGTATAGATCGGGACAGAGGGAGGATTTATGGCTACACCTTC
.	.	TRBV28	TRBJ1-2	14	CASSPPEEPYGYTF	TGTGCCAGCAGTCCCCCCGAGGAACCTTATGGCTACACCTTC
.	.	TRBV5-5	TRBJ1-4	16	CASSLSPGEDGEKLFF	TGTGCCAGCAGCTTGTCCCCGGGGGAGGACGGGGAAAAACTGTTTTTT
.	TRBD1	TRBV5-4	TRBJ2-7	14	CASSSWDSPREQYF	TGTGCCAGCAGCTCTTGGGACAGTCCTCGGGAGCAGTACTTC
.	.	TRBV19	TRBJ1-1	12	CASTAGNTEAFF	TGTGCCAGTACCGCCGGGAACACTGAAGCTTTCTTT
.	TRBD2	TRBV7-3	TRBJ2-5	16	CASSELAGGTQETQYF	TGTGCCAGCAGCGAGCTAGCGGGGGGAACCCAAGAGACCCAGTACTTC
.	TRBD2	TRBV11-1	TRBJ2-1	15	CASSPSGGDYNEQFF	TGTGCCAGCAGCCCGAGCGGGGGGGACTACAATGAGCAGTTCTTC
once	.	TRBV18	TRBJ1-2	15	CASSPPAVSNYGYTF	TGTGCCAGCTCACCACCCGCGGTCAGTAACTATGGCTACACCTTC
.	TRBD2	TRBV14	TRBJ2-1	17	CASSTRLAGTRYNEQFF	TGTGCCAGCAGCACCCGACTAGCGGGGACCCGTTACAATGAGCAGTTCTTC
.	TRBD1	TRBV4-1	TRBJ2-5	16	CASSQDPQGAGETQYF	TGCGCCAGCAGCCAAGACCCCCAGGGGGCGGGAGAGACCCAGTACTTC
.	TRBD1	TRBV7-2	TRBJ1-1	15	CASSLSGDRGTEAFF	TGTGCCAGCAGCTTAAGTGGGGACAGGGGGACTGAAGCTTTCTTT
.	.	TRBV6-2/TRBV6-3	TRBJ1-2	12	CASSYSGRGYTF	TGTGCCAGCAGTTACTCCGGGAGAGGCTACACCTTC
.	.	TRBV6-2/TRBV6-3	TRBJ1-6	21	CASSYSPGREPPSSYNSPLHF	TGTGCCAGCAGTTACTCCCCTGGACGGGAACCACCTAGCTCCTATAATTCACCCCTCCACTTT
few	TRBD2	TRBV27	TRBJ2-3	14	CASSSGGLGDTQYF	TGTGCCAGCTCGTCGGGGGGGCTTGGAGATACGCAGTATTTT
.	.	TRBV9	TRBJ2-2	16	CASSPPTQPNTGELFF	TGTGCCAGCAGCCCCCCTACCCAACCGAACACCGGGGAGCTGTTTTTT
few	TRBD1	TRBV7-2	TRBJ1-1	16	CASSLSSTGGGTEAFF	TGTGCCAGCAGCTTATCATCGACAGGGGGCGGCACTGAAGCTTTCTTT
.	TRBD1	TRBV3-1/TRBV3-2	TRBJ1-1	13	CASSPPGGTEAFF	TGTGCCAGCAGCCCACCAGGGGGCACTGAAGCTTTCTTT
.	.	TRBV6-5	TRBJ2-1	14	CASKWGVGNHEQFF	TGTGCCAGCAAATGGGGGGTCGGGAATCATGAGCAGTTCTTC
many	.	TRBV12-5	TRBJ1-2	14	CASGARTGSGGYTF	TGTGCTAGTGGTGCGAGGACGGGGTCGGGCGGCTACACCTTC
once	.	TRBV27	TRBJ2-7	14	CASRSQGGPYEQYF	TGTGCCAGCAGATCCCAGGGGGGCCCCTACGAGCAGTACTTC
.	.	TRBV7-2	TRBJ2-2	12	CATGRDTGELFF	TGTGCTACGGGCAGGGATACCGGGGAGCTGTTTTTT
.	.	TRBV20-1	TRBJ2-7	13	CSASPADSYEQYF	TGCAGTGCTAGTCCCGCGGACAGCTACGAGCAGTACTTC
once	.	TRBV9	TRBJ1-5	15	CASSPSQGMGQPQHF	TGTGCCAGCAGCCCTTCCCAGGGGATGGGTCAGCCCCAGCATTTT
.	TRBD2	TRBV6-5	TRBJ2-7	14	CASSGTSGFYEQYF	TGTGCCAGCAGCGGGACTAGCGGCTTTTACGAGCAGTACTTC
.	TRBD1	TRBV6-5	TRBJ1-1	15	CASSYTTGVSTEAFF	TGTGCCAGCAGTTACACGACAGGGGTCAGCACTGAAGCTTTCTTT
.	.	TRBV30	TRBJ1-2	16	CAWSPTGIGANYGYTF	TGTGCCTGGAGTCCAACAGGGATAGGGGCTAACTATGGCTACACCTTC
.	.	TRBV27	TRBJ1-1	16	CASSRLPSDMNTEAFF	TGTGCCAGCAGCCGACTCCCCAGTGATATGAACACTGAAGCTTTCTTT